These 23 T cell receptor beta chains were all obtained from the same sample, sequenced in a study of T cells after yellow fever vaccination. TCRdb fed the 5' RACE reads into MiXCR, producing one record per CDR3 protein. The profile covers 250,000 to 400,000 distinct CDR3 sequences, with over 4% appearing a single time and approximately 25% taken by the ten largest. Source: PBMCs, taken 5 days after the yellow fever booster vaccination. Source of these receptors: a young man who received the YFV17D yellow fever vaccine.

In its sample, this clonotype was seen many times. The chain is built from TRBV4-1 and TRBJ1-2; D is unresolved. The germline V gene has CDR1 MGHRA and CDR2 YSYEKL. The CDR3 has 13 amino acids. Trimming took 5 bases from V and 8 from J, leaving 15 bases between them. This CDR3 reads CASSGTVSMGYTF. The CDR3 nucleotides are TGCGCCAGCAGCGGAACAGTGTCTATGGGCTACACCTTC.

In this sample, this clonotype turned up a few times. The V call is TRBV7-2, the J call TRBJ2-4; tentative D call: TRBD1 (5 bases). Between the trimmed V and J ends, which lost 3 bases and 5 bases, there was a span of 8 bases. Germline assignment: CDR1 SGHTA and CDR2 FQGNSA. The CDR3 consists of 13 residues. CDR3 sequence reads: CASSLQQENIQYF. Here the CDR3 DNA reads TGTGCCAGCAGCTTGCAACAGGAAAACATTCAGTACTTC. Combining the CDR3 with reference TRBV7-2 and TRBJ2-4 gives the whole variable domain GAGVSQSPSNKVTEKGKDVELRCDPISGHTALYWYRQSLGQGLEFLIYFQGNSAPDKSGLPSDRFSAERTGGSVSTLTIQRTQQEDSAVYLCASSLQQENIQYFGAGTRLSVL.

At least ten counts were recorded for this clonotype. The genes are TRBV27 and TRBJ2-1; 13 positions agree with TRBD2. The CDR3 consists of 15 residues. From germline, CDR1 is MNHEY and CDR2 SMNVEV (reference sequence). V shed 7 bases, J shed 9 bases, and the junction held 9 bases outside the gene matches. Here the CDR3 DNA reads TGTGCCAGCACCCGAACTAGCGGGGGGGCCAGTGAGCAGTTCTTC. The encoded protein is CASTRTSGGASEQFF.

This chain connects TRBV4-1 to TRBJ2-5; D unclear. Looked up from germline, CDR1 is MGHRA and CDR2 is YSYEKL. CDR3 length equals 13 residues. Trimming cost V 0 bases and J 3 bases, with 5 bases left between them. The CDR3 bases are TGCGCCAGCAGCCAAGATCCAGAAGAGACCCAGTACTTC. Its translation is CASSQDPEETQYF.

The CDR3 bases are TGTGCCAGCAGCCCTTACGGGGTGCGCGATGAGCAGTTCTTC. Amino acid sequence: CASSPYGVRDEQFF. The chain carries TRBV3-1 and TRBJ2-1, with TRBD2 as a possible D gene (5 bases). V was cut by 4 bases and J by 8 bases, with 15 bases left in between. The CDR3 sequence is 14 residues long. Germline V gives CDR1 LGHDT, CDR2 YNNKEL (reference sequence).

The chain joins TRBV7-9 to TRBJ1-6, with 10 positions matching TRBD1. This CDR3 spans 15 amino acids. The germline gives CDR1 SEHNR, CDR2 FQNEAQ (reference sequence). V was clipped by 3 bases and J by 7 bases; unmatched bases: 3. The CDR3 loop reads CASSFGDRGNSPLHF. CDR3 nucleotides: TGTGCCAGCAGCTTTGGGGACAGGGGAAATTCACCCCTCCACTTT. The full variable domain, in which reference TRBV7-9 and TRBJ1-6 provide the parts outside the CDR3, is DTGVSQNPRHKITKRGQNVTFRCDPISEHNRLYWYRQTLGQGPEFLTYFQNEAQLEKSRLLSDRFSAERPKGSFSTLEIQRTEQGDSAMYLCASSFGDRGNSPLHFGNGTRLTVT.

This clonotype was seen ten or more times. The gene calls are TRBV6-4 and TRBJ2-1; 7 bases are shared with TRBD1. Germline-derived CDR1 and CDR2 are MRHNA and SNTAGT. V was pared by 2 bases and J by 4 bases, with 5 bases of the junction left unmatched. CDR3 length: 15 amino acids. The CDR3 region has the DNA TGTGCCAGCAGTGACACCACAGGGGCGTACAATGAGCAGTTCTTC. Encoded protein: CASSDTTGAYNEQFF.

This clonotype has a count of ten or more. The rearrangement joins TRBV7-2 to TRBJ2-7; TRBD1 might be the D (6 bases). Germline CDR1 reads SGHTA; CDR2 reads FQGNSA. V dropped 4 bases and J dropped 2 bases, with 15 bases sitting between them. CDR3 length: 15 residues. CDR3 residues: CASSSGTGQTYEQYF. CDR3 nucleotides: TGTGCCAGCAGCTCGGGGACCGGACAGACCTACGAGCAGTACTTC.

This clonotype was observed many times. The CDR3 DNA reads TGCGCCAGCAGCTTGGAAGGGACAGGACTACGCAATGAGCAGTTCTTC. The encoded protein is CASSLEGTGLRNEQFF. The chain recombines TRBV5-1 with TRBJ2-1; 8 nucleotides match TRBD1. The CDR3 contains 16 residues. V was pared by 0 bases and J by 6 bases, with 8 bases of the junction left unmatched. Germline CDR1 and CDR2: SGHRS and YFSETQ.

There are a few counts of this clonotype. The V and J genes are TRBV6-2 or TRBV6-3 and TRBJ2-5; 10 positions match TRBD2. The CDR3 is 15 amino acids. Germline-derived CDR1 and CDR2 are MNHEY and SVGEGT. The V segment lost 6 bases and the J segment 1 base; nucleotides outside the gene matches: 5. The CDR3 nucleotides read TGTGCCAGCAGCGGACTAGCGGCGTTCCAAGAGACCCAGTACTTC. Amino acid sequence: CASSGLAAFQETQYF.

The chain uses TRBV7-3 and TRBJ2-3; 9 nucleotides match TRBD2. CDR3 length equals 17 residues. Germline CDR1 is SGHTA and CDR2 is FQGTGA. J was trimmed by 6 bases and V by 5 bases; bases with no gene match: 15. The CDR3 is CASSPGTSPQPGDTQYF. CDR3 sequence (DNA): TGTGCCAGCAGCCCCGGGACTAGCCCCCAACCCGGGGATACGCAGTATTTT.

This clonotype was found a few times. The V gene is TRBV9, the J gene TRBJ1-2, with 8 nucleotides matching TRBD1. V trimming: 0 bases; J trimming: 10 bases; junction bases outside the gene matches: 8. Looked up from germline, CDR1 is SGDLS and CDR2 is YYNGEE. The CDR3 consists of 14 residues. This chain's CDR3 is CASSVVSRGQNYTF. CDR3 nucleotide sequence: TGTGCCAGCAGCGTAGTGTCCAGGGGGCAGAACTACACCTTC.

The chain joins TRBV27 to TRBJ2-1; D gene ambiguous. V dropped 1 base and J dropped 3 bases, with 4 bases sitting between them. The CDR3 loop spans 13 amino acids. Germline values: CDR1 MNHEY, CDR2 SMNVEV (reference sequence). The CDR3: CASSLYGYNEQFF. The CDR3 DNA reads as TGTGCCAGCAGTTTATACGGCTACAATGAGCAGTTCTTC.

The V gene is TRBV5-4, the J gene TRBJ1-1; D unclear. This CDR3 has 15 amino acids. Germline CDR1 SGHNT, CDR2 YYREEE (reference sequence). V was shortened by 5 bases and J by 4 bases, with 18 bases between the two germline ends. CDR3 protein: CASRPPPGSATEAFF. The DNA for the CDR3 is TGTGCCAGCAGACCTCCCCCAGGCTCCGCCACTGAAGCTTTCTTT.

The gene calls are TRBV9 and TRBJ1-3; 8 bases match TRBD1. Germline loops: CDR1 SGDLS, CDR2 YYNGEE. V shed 5 bases, J shed 2 bases, and the junction held 3 bases outside the gene matches. This CDR3 contains 14 residues. For the CDR3, the DNA is TGTGCCAGCAGTGGACAGGGAACTGGAAACACCATATATTTT. Its protein product is CASSGQGTGNTIYF.

This clonotype came up many times. This chain uses TRBV29-1 with TRBJ2-5, with a possible D match to TRBD2 (6 bases). V lost 3 bases to trimming and J lost 5 bases, with 10 bases between them. Germline loops: CDR1 SQVTM, CDR2 ANQGSEA. The CDR3 has 12 amino acids. CDR3 residues: CSVEGAGETQYF. In DNA, the CDR3 is TGCAGCGTTGAGGGTGCGGGGGAGACCCAGTACTTC.

The chain is built from TRBV20-1 and TRBJ2-1, with TRBD1 matching over 7 bases. The CDR3 loop spans 12 amino acids. Germline V gene sequence: CDR1 DFQATT, CDR2 SNEGSKA (reference sequence). The V segment lost 3 bases and the J segment 5 bases; nucleotides outside the gene matches: 1. CDR3 loop: CSARGQNNEQFF. The CDR3 DNA sequence: TGCAGTGCTAGGGGACAGAACAATGAGCAGTTCTTC.

This clonotype was detected many times. The chain uses TRBV3-1 and TRBJ1-1; no reliable D call. V shed 5 bases and J shed 4 bases, with 5 bases lying between them. In germline, CDR1 is LGHDT, CDR2 YNNKEL (reference sequence). The CDR3 extends over 11 amino acids. The CDR3 region has the DNA TGTGCCAGCAGCTACGGCACTGAAGCTTTCTTT. Its protein product is CASSYGTEAFF.

This clonotype was detected ten times or more. This chain links TRBV6-2 or TRBV6-3 with TRBJ1-2; TRBD1 is a possible D gene (5 bases). V lost 2 bases and J 7 bases, leaving 14 bases between the germline ends. Germline CDR1 and CDR2: MNHEY and SVGEGT. This CDR3 region has 14 residues. CDR3 sequence: CASSYISGIGGYTF. CDR3 nucleotide sequence: TGTGCCAGCAGTTACATATCAGGGATCGGTGGCTACACCTTC.

This clonotype turned up a few times. V gene TRBV27 combines with J gene TRBJ1-6; possible D gene TRBD1, 5 bases. V was cut by 1 base and J by 7 bases, with 5 bases left in between. The germline V gene encodes CDR1 MNHEY and CDR2 SMNVEV (reference sequence). The CDR3 covers 13 residues. The chain's CDR3 is CASSLWGNSPLHF. The CDR3 nucleotides are TGTGCCAGCAGTTTATGGGGGAATTCACCCCTCCACTTT.

A few counts support this clonotype. This chain uses TRBV18 with TRBJ2-1; D unclear. V was trimmed by 5 bases and J by 8 bases, leaving 10 bases between them. Germline CDR1 KGHSH, CDR2 LQKENI. The CDR3 spans 12 residues. The CDR3, as DNA: TGTGCCAGCTCAAGCAGTACCGATGAGCAGTTCTTC. This translates into CASSSSTDEQFF.

This clonotype was detected many times. The chain joins TRBV2 to TRBJ1-5; TRBD1 agrees at 8 bases. The CDR3 length is 12 residues. With V trimmed by 8 bases and J by 6 bases, 3 bases remained unmatched. Germline CDR1 is SNHLY and CDR2 is FYNNEI. In nucleotides, the CDR3 is TGTGCCAGCGACAGGGGAGGTCAGCCCCAGCATTTT. It yields the protein CASDRGGQPQHF.

This clonotype has a handful of counts. The CDR3, as DNA: TGCAGCGTTGAAGATCGGCATCCGAGCGGTGGCTACACCTTC. Protein product: CSVEDRHPSGGYTF. The chain links TRBV29-1 to TRBJ1-2; D remains unclear. The CDR3 covers 14 residues. Germline loops: CDR1 SQVTM, CDR2 ANQGSEA. Trimming cost V 0 bases and J 7 bases, with 15 bases left between them.